This is a list of T cell receptor beta chains from one sample in a study of blood T cell repertoires in COVID-19. Profiled with immunoSEQ multiplex PCR; TCRdb holds only in-frame clones, not every one. Counted here are 75,000 to 100,000 clones, roughly 85% occurring once; the ten biggest clones make up approximately 4.9%. Sequencing was performed on peripheral blood. The receptors come from a man between 65 and 85 years old with acute or convalescent COVID-19. Each CDR3 is given with its conserved first and last residue. D genes are given only for firm matches. Some rows mark clone size as missing; the rest say once, few, many or name a class of expanded clone.

TRBJ2-1,16,NA,TRBV5-1,TRBD2,CASSGARGGVGDEQFF,TGCGCCAGCAGCGGAGCGCGGGGGGGCGTTGGCGATGAGCAGTTCTTC
TRBJ1-6,17,NA,TRBV3-1/TRBV3-2,NA,CASSQATGAGNNSPLHF,TGTGCCAGCAGCCAAGCGACCGGGGCGGGGAATAATTCACCCCTCCACTTT
TRBJ1-1,14,NA,TRBV6-1,NA,CASSEERKNTEAFF,TGTGCCAGCAGTGAAGAGCGGAAGAACACTGAAGCTTTCTTT
TRBJ2-6,17,NA,TRBV15,NA,CATSRYSSSFGANVLTF,TGTGCCACCAGCAGATACAGCAGCTCTTTCGGGGCCAACGTCCTGACTTTC
TRBJ1-3,14,NA,TRBV6-5,NA,CASSYGRSGNTIYF,TGTGCCAGCAGTTATGGGCGCTCTGGAAACACCATATATTTT
TRBJ2-5,15,NA,TRBV27,TRBD1,CASSPRFGTGETQYF,TGTGCCAGCAGTCCCCGATTCGGGACAGGAGAGACCCAGTACTTC
TRBJ2-1,16,once,TRBV2,NA,CASSEGSGSNYNEQFF,TGTGCCAGCAGTGAAGGGTCCGGGTCTAACTACAATGAGCAGTTCTTC
TRBJ1-2,13,NA,TRBV5-1,TRBD1,CASSYRGLYGYTF,TGCGCCAGCAGCTACAGGGGCCTCTATGGCTACACCTTC
TRBJ2-3,15,NA,TRBV9,TRBD2,CASSVKTSGTDTQYF,TGTGCCAGCAGCGTAAAGACTAGCGGCACAGATACGCAGTATTTT
TRBJ2-7,16,few,TRBV9,NA,CASSVNPDRITYEQYF,TGTGCCAGCAGCGTTAACCCTGACAGGATCACCTACGAGCAGTACTTC
TRBJ2-3,15,NA,TRBV7-8,NA,CASSLGNRATDTQYF,TGTGCCAGCAGCTTAGGGAACAGGGCCACAGATACGCAGTATTTT
TRBJ1-1,12,NA,TRBV11-3,NA,CASSLTTGKAFF,TGTGCCAGCAGCTTAACCACAGGGAAAGCTTTCTTT
TRBJ1-3,17,NA,TRBV18,TRBD1,CASSPRSQGASGNTIYF,TGTGCCAGCTCACCGAGGTCCCAGGGGGCCTCTGGAAACACCATATATTTT
TRBJ1-4,16,NA,TRBV7-9,TRBD1,CASSLTRTGRDEKLFF,TGTGCCAGCAGCCTTACTCGGACAGGGAGGGATGAAAAACTGTTTTTT
TRBJ2-7,14,NA,TRBV5-5,TRBD2,CASSLLAGDYEQYF,TGTGCCAGCAGCTTACTAGCGGGGGACTACGAGCAGTACTTC
TRBJ2-5,17,NA,TRBV9,NA,CASSPQPRAQGEETQYF,TGTGCCAGCAGCCCCCAGCCCCGGGCACAGGGAGAAGAGACCCAGTACTTC
TRBJ1-4,15,NA,TRBV29-1,NA,CSVSGTPATNEKLFF,TGCAGCGTCTCCGGGACTCCCGCAACTAATGAAAAACTGTTTTTT
TRBJ2-5,14,NA,TRBV2,NA,CASRETRGQETQYF,TGTGCCAGCAGAGAGACTAGGGGCCAAGAGACCCAGTACTTC
TRBJ2-2,16,NA,TRBV19,TRBD2,CASSSLAGGLNGELFF,TGTGCCAGTAGTTCACTAGCGGGGGGTTTGAACGGGGAGCTGTTTTTT
TRBJ1-2,13,NA,TRBV2,NA,CASRTGLNYGYTF,TGTGCCAGCAGGACAGGTCTAAACTATGGCTACACCTTC
TRBJ2-4,16,NA,TRBV5-1,NA,CASSSQVGEVQNIQYF,TGCGCCAGCAGCTCCCAAGTAGGGGAGGTCCAAAACATTCAGTACTTC
TRBJ1-3,14,NA,TRBV28,NA,CASQESLGGNTIYF,TGTGCCAGCCAAGAGTCGCTCGGTGGAAACACCATATATTTT
TRBJ2-4,14,NA,TRBV24-1,TRBD1,CATSFRTGVNIQYF,TGTGCCACCAGTTTCAGAACAGGGGTGAACATTCAGTACTTC
TRBJ2-1,15,NA,TRBV6-4,TRBD2,CASSILAGSDNEQFF,TGTGCCAGCAGCATACTAGCGGGGAGTGACAATGAGCAGTTCTTC
TRBJ2-2,16,once,TRBV6-1,NA,CASSEQPMGETGELFF,TGTGCCAGCAGTGAACAACCTATGGGAGAAACCGGGGAGCTGTTTTTT
TRBJ1-4,15,NA,TRBV10-3,TRBD1,CAISESGQGSEKLFF,TGTGCCATCAGTGAGTCTGGACAGGGTAGTGAAAAACTGTTTTTT
TRBJ2-1,13,NA,TRBV19,NA,CASNQDGTTQQFF,TGTGCCAGTAACCAAGACGGGACAACCCAGCAGTTCTTC
TRBJ2-1,14,NA,TRBV5-1,TRBD1,CASRGTAGNNEQFF,TGCGCCAGCAGGGGGACAGCTGGCAACAATGAGCAGTTCTTC
TRBJ2-5,15,NA,TRBV6-1,NA,CASSDLRVGKETQYF,TGTGCCAGCAGTGACCTCAGGGTAGGCAAGGAGACCCAGTACTTC
TRBJ2-3,14,once,TRBV15,NA,CATSRGGYTDTQYF,TGTGCCACCAGCAGAGGCGGGTACACAGATACGCAGTATTTT
TRBJ1-2,11,NA,TRBV3-1/TRBV3-2,NA,CASSWTYGYTF,TGTGCCAGCAGCTGGACATACGGCTACACCTTC
TRBJ1-2,12,NA,TRBV25-1,NA,CASSGMSYGYTF,TGTGCCAGCAGTGGAATGAGCTATGGCTACACCTTC
TRBJ2-3,14,NA,TRBV27,NA,CASTPGASADTQYF,TGTGCCAGCACTCCCGGCGCGAGCGCAGATACGCAGTATTTT
TRBJ2-2,15,NA,TRBV2,NA,CASSTGLVMGGELFF,TGTGCCAGCAGTACAGGGCTCGTAATGGGAGGGGAGCTGTTTTTT
TRBJ2-7,15,NA,TRBV5-1,TRBD1,CASSTPTGTGGEQYF,TGCGCCAGCAGCACCCCTACCGGGACAGGGGGGGAGCAGTACTTC
TRBJ2-5,15,once,TRBV7-2,NA,CASSLEPSPSETQYF,TGTGCCAGCAGCTTAGAGCCATCGCCTTCCGAGACCCAGTACTTC
TRBJ2-2,12,NA,TRBV12-3/TRBV12-4,NA,CASSGGGGELFF,TGTGCCAGCAGTGGCGGTGGGGGGGAGCTGTTTTTT
TRBJ2-3,15,NA,TRBV4-1,TRBD2,CASSLTSASTDTQYF,TGCGCCAGCAGCCTAACTAGCGCCAGCACAGATACGCAGTATTTT
TRBJ2-1,15,once,TRBV29-1,TRBD2,CSVSLAGGPYNEQFF,TGCAGCGTCTCCCTAGCGGGGGGGCCGTACAATGAGCAGTTCTTC
TRBJ1-2,15,NA,TRBV5-6,NA,CASSLIQNTNYGYTF,TGTGCCAGCAGCTTGATACAGAACACTAACTATGGCTACACCTTC
TRBJ1-2,14,NA,TRBV24-1,TRBD1,CATSDTDRVEGYTF,TGTGCCACCAGTGATACTGACAGGGTGGAGGGCTACACCTTC
TRBJ2-2,13,NA,TRBV5-4,NA,CASSSPVTGELFF,TGTGCCAGCAGCTCCCCCGTCACCGGGGAGCTGTTTTTT
TRBJ1-2,15,NA,TRBV28,NA,CASSWKQGVVDGYTF,TGTGCCAGCAGTTGGAAACAGGGAGTAGTAGATGGCTACACCTTC
TRBJ2-5,15,NA,TRBV30,NA,CAWSVQGKSQETQYF,TGTGCCTGGAGTGTGCAGGGTAAGAGCCAAGAGACCCAGTACTTC
TRBJ1-4,14,NA,TRBV7-2,TRBD1,CASSLRDRGEKLFF,TGTGCCAGCAGCCTCCGGGACAGGGGTGAAAAACTGTTTTTT
TRBJ2-3,14,NA,TRBV3-1/TRBV3-2,TRBD2,CASRASGSTDTQYF,TGTGCCAGCAGGGCTAGCGGTAGCACAGATACGCAGTATTTT
TRBJ1-1,13,NA,TRBV19,NA,CASTPTANTEAFF,TGTGCCAGTACCCCGACAGCCAACACTGAAGCTTTCTTT
TRBJ2-5,16,NA,TRBV18,TRBD2,CASSPVLAGTQETQYF,TGTGCCAGCTCACCAGTCCTAGCGGGCACCCAAGAGACCCAGTACTTC
TRBJ1-5,19,NA,TRBV4-1,TRBD1,CASSQQKPTGGFSNQPQHF,TGCGCCAGCAGCCAACAAAAACCGACAGGGGGCTTTAGCAATCAGCCCCAGCATTTT
TRBJ1-2,16,once,TRBV3-1/TRBV3-2,NA,CASSAPPGWSAYGYTF,TGTGCCAGCAGCGCACCCCCAGGGTGGTCTGCTTATGGCTACACCTTC
TRBJ1-2,11,few,TRBV30,TRBD1,CARDSYYGYTF,TGTGCCCGGGACAGTTATTATGGCTACACCTTC
TRBJ2-7,15,NA,TRBV11-2,NA,CASTPGGTPSYEQYF,TGTGCCAGCACACCAGGGGGGACACCTTCCTACGAGCAGTACTTC
TRBJ1-4,14,NA,TRBV9,NA,CASSANPQGEKLFF,TGTGCCAGCAGCGCCAATCCACAGGGTGAGAAACTGTTTTTT
TRBJ1-6,15,NA,TRBV19,TRBD1,CASSEGDRGGSPLHF,TGTGCCAGTAGTGAGGGGGACAGGGGTGGTTCACCCCTCCACTTT